This T cell receptor (beta chain) was found in a study of cytomegalovirus exposure and HLA in healthy donors. Points from the study as a whole: Researchers had no immune exposure information except CMV serostatus available. In a later analysis, HLA-associated TCR beta chains were more clonally expanded than equally common others.

13 Jbeta primers and 60 Vbeta primers were used for the PCR. Sequencing used immunoSEQ multiplex PCR; TCRdb keeps in-frame clones, though not all of them. The table includes under 200,000 clones, roughly 70% detected once. Remarks on this clone: The target antigen is unknown.

Germline V gene sequence: CDR1 SGHDT, CDR2 YYEEEE. Trimming cost V 0 bases and J 14 bases; bases outside gene matches: 16. The CDR3 sequence is 16 residues long. The TCR sequence derives from a woman aged 30 to 39 in good health and CMV-seronegative. The V and J genes are TRBV5-6 and TRBJ1-4; 7 nucleotides agree with TRBD1. The sample taken for sequencing was PBMCs. The CDR3 reads CASSLGSRQGVWGLFF. CDR3 nucleotides: TGTGCCAGCAGCTTGGGGTCCAGACAGGGCGTTTGGGGGCTGTTTTTT.